This TCR beta chain was profiled in a study of T cells in Graves' hyperthyroidism and ophthalmopathy. Amplification of TCR beta CDR3 regions used RNA as the template. RT-PCR in the first round (using the HTBI primer set) targeted the TCR CDR3. One entry per CDR3 protein, called by TCRdb with MiXCR from the multiplex PCR reads. The sample has around 700,000 distinct CDR3 sequences, around a third seen once. Germline V CDR1 and CDR2: ENHRY, SYGVKD. This CDR3 contains 15 residues. The V end lost 6 bases, the J end lost 6 bases, and 15 bases lay between the germline ends. This chain links TRBV10-3 with TRBJ1-6; D is undetermined. Sequenced: blood. The source of this sequence is a woman aged 40 to 50 with Graves' hyperthyroidism. This CDR3 is CAISEILTRNSPLHF. As DNA, the CDR3 is TGTGCCATCAGCGAAATATTGACCCGTAATTCACCCCTCCACTTT.